This entry describes one T cell receptor beta chain. These data are taken from a study of CD8 T cells in Susac syndrome. RNA totalling roughly 0.45 to 1 ug underwent reverse transcription with random hexamers. Multiplex immunoSEQ PCR targeted 54 Vbeta and 13 Jbeta TCR beta segments. MiXCR, applied by TCRdb to the immunoSEQ multiplex PCR reads, yields one record per CDR3 protein. The repertoire has approximately 80,000 distinct CDR3 sequences, approximately 94% of them found once; the top ten carry about 0.5%. V was shortened by 0 bases and J by 2 bases, with 9 bases between the two germline ends. The CDR3 runs 14 residues. Germline CDR1 and CDR2: SGDLS and YYNGEE.

The sequenced material came from CD8+ T cells from PBMCs. The receptor was derived from a human donor with Susac syndrome. The J gene is TRBJ2-7, the V gene TRBV9; D gene uncertain. CDR3 DNA: TGTGCCAGCAGCGTAGCTAACCTCCCCTACGAGCAGTACTTC. This gives the protein CASSVANLPYEQYF.